The clone carrying this T cell receptor (beta chain) occurred a few times. The data stem from a study of blood T cell repertoires in COVID-19. This CDR3 comprises 14 residues. The germline V gene has CDR1 SNHLY and CDR2 FYNNEI. V was clipped by 3 bases and J by 6 bases, with 14 bases between them. Method: immunoSEQ multiplex PCR; TCRdb's copy keeps in-frame clones and lacks some. The repertoire holds nearly 300,000 clones, with over 85% as singletons. The sample taken for sequencing was PBMCs or T cells enriched from blood (not recorded which). The TCR was taken from a woman aged 50 to 65 who had been exposed to COVID-19. This chain links TRBV2 with TRBJ1-2, with TRBD1 as a possible D gene (5 bases). CDR3 region: CASSEGGSLDGYTF. The CDR3 DNA follows: TGTGCCAGCAGTGAGGGGGGTTCGTTGGATGGCTACACCTTC.